This is a list of T cell receptor beta chains from one sample in a study of cytomegalovirus exposure and HLA in healthy donors. Here immunoSEQ multiplex PCR was the method, and the copy in TCRdb shows in-frame clones only, minus some. In the table there are over 100,000 clones, less than 70% of which are singletons. The sequencing input was PBMCs. The receptors derive from a woman aged 30 to 39 in good health and CMV-seronegative. Both conserved end residues are part of each CDR3. A D gene is named only where the DNA matches it firmly. Clone size appears in some rows only: once, few, many, or a class for an expanded clone.

clone size: .
J gene: TRBJ1-2
D gene: TRBD1
V gene: TRBV7-9
CDR3 DNA: TGTGCCAGCAGCTTAGGGACAGGGGAGAGTTATGGCTACACCTTC
CDR3 protein: CASSLGTGESYGYTF

clone size: .
J gene: TRBJ2-1
D gene: .
V gene: TRBV4-1
CDR3 DNA: TGCGCCAGCAGCCAAGAGTTACAGGGTGGGCAGTTCTTC
CDR3 protein: CASSQELQGGQFF

clone size: .
J gene: TRBJ2-3
D gene: .
V gene: TRBV5-1
CDR3 DNA: TGCGCCAGCAGCCCCAACCCCAGAACAGATACGCAGTATTTT
CDR3 protein: CASSPNPRTDTQYF

clone size: .
J gene: TRBJ2-2
D gene: .
V gene: TRBV5-1
CDR3 DNA: TGCGCCAGCAGCTTTAGTGCAGGGACCGGGGAGCTGTTTTTT
CDR3 protein: CASSFSAGTGELFF

clone size: .
J gene: TRBJ1-4
D gene: .
V gene: TRBV7-9
CDR3 DNA: TGTGCCAGCAGCTCTAACAGGGTTGCAACTAATGAAAAACTGTTTTTT
CDR3 protein: CASSSNRVATNEKLFF

clone size: .
J gene: TRBJ2-5
D gene: .
V gene: TRBV5-6
CDR3 DNA: TGTGCCAGCAGCTTGGGACTTGAAGAGACCCAGTACTTC
CDR3 protein: CASSLGLEETQYF

clone size: .
J gene: TRBJ2-1
D gene: .
V gene: TRBV9
CDR3 DNA: .
CDR3 protein: CASSVALGSYNEQLF

clone size: .
J gene: TRBJ2-1
D gene: TRBD2
V gene: TRBV2
CDR3 DNA: TGTGCCAGCAGTGAAGGTATTCTAGCGGAGTACAATGAGCAGTTCTTC
CDR3 protein: CASSEGILAEYNEQFF

clone size: .
J gene: TRBJ2-7
D gene: TRBD2
V gene: TRBV13
CDR3 DNA: TGTGCCAGCAGCATCCGGACTAGCGGGGCCGGGGACGAGCAGTACTTC
CDR3 protein: CASSIRTSGAGDEQYF

clone size: few
J gene: TRBJ1-4
D gene: TRBD1
V gene: TRBV6-5
CDR3 DNA: TGTGCCAGCAGTTGGGACAGGTTTAATGAAAAACTGTTTTTT
CDR3 protein: CASSWDRFNEKLFF

clone size: .
J gene: TRBJ2-4
D gene: TRBD2
V gene: TRBV30
CDR3 DNA: TGTGCCTGGAGTTCACCGACTAGCGGGAGCCGGGGATACATTCAGTACTTC
CDR3 protein: CAWSSPTSGSRGYIQYF

clone size: .
J gene: TRBJ2-3
D gene: .
V gene: TRBV27
CDR3 DNA: TGTGCCAGCAGTTTATTGTCGGAGAACACAGATACGCAGTATTTT
CDR3 protein: CASSLLSENTDTQYF

clone size: .
J gene: TRBJ1-1
D gene: TRBD1
V gene: TRBV19
CDR3 DNA: TGTGCCAGTAGTATCGCTATCGACAGGGGGCGCAGAACTGAAGCTTTCTTT
CDR3 protein: CASSIAIDRGRRTEAFF

clone size: .
J gene: TRBJ2-7
D gene: .
V gene: TRBV27
CDR3 DNA: TGTGCCAGCAGTTTGGCCAGGTCATCCTACGAGCAGTACTTC
CDR3 protein: CASSLARSSYEQYF

clone size: .
J gene: TRBJ2-7
D gene: TRBD2
V gene: TRBV5-1
CDR3 DNA: TGCGCCAGCAGTGACCCTAGCGGGCCAGCCTACGAGCAGTACTTC
CDR3 protein: CASSDPSGPAYEQYF

clone size: once
J gene: TRBJ1-1
D gene: .
V gene: TRBV7-9
CDR3 DNA: TGTGCCAGCAGCTTATTCGGGAGAGTAGACACTGAAGCTTTCTTT
CDR3 protein: CASSLFGRVDTEAFF